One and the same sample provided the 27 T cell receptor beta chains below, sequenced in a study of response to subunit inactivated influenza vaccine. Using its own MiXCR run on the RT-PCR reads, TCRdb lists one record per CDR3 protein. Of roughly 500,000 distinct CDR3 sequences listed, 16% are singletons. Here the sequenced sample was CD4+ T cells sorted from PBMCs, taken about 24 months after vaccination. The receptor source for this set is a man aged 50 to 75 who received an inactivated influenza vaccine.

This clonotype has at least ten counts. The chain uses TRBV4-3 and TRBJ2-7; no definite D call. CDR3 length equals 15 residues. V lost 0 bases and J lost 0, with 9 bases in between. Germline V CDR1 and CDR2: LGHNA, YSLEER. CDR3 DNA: TGCGCCAGCAGCCAAGATGGGGTGTCCTCCTACGAGCAGTACTTC. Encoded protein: CASSQDGVSSYEQYF.

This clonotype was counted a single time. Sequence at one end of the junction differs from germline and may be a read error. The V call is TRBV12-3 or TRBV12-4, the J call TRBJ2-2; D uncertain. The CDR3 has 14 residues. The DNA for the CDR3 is TGTGCTAGCAGCACTGAGTTTAATCCCGGGGAGCTGTTTTTT. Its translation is CASSTEFNPGELFF.

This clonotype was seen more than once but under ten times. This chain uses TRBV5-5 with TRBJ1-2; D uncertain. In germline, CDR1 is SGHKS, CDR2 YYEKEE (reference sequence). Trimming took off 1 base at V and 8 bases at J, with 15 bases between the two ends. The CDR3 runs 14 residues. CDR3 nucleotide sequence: TGTGCCAGCAGCTTGCACAGCGGGGTCGGCGGCTACACCTTC. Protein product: CASSLHSGVGGYTF.

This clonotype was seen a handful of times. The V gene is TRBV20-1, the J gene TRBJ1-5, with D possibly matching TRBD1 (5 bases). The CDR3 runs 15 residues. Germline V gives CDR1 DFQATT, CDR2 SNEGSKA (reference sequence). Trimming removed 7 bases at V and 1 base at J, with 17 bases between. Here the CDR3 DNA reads TGCAGTGTTCGGTCCATGGGGGGAAGCAATCAGCCCCAGCATTTT. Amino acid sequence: CSVRSMGGSNQPQHF.

The CDR3 sequence: CASSPPAVQETQYF. In DNA, the CDR3 is TGTGCCAGCAGTCCGCCGGCGGTCCAAGAGACCCAGTACTTC. V usage is TRBV12-3 or TRBV12-4 and J usage is TRBJ2-5; no clear D. V was trimmed by 5 bases and J by 1 base, leaving 11 bases between them. This CDR3 is built from 14 residues.

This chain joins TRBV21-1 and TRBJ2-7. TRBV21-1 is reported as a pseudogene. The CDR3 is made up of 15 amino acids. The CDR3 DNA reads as TGTGCCAGCAGCGAAGGGATTTTTAACGCCTACGAGCAGTACTTC. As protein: CASSEGIFNAYEQYF.

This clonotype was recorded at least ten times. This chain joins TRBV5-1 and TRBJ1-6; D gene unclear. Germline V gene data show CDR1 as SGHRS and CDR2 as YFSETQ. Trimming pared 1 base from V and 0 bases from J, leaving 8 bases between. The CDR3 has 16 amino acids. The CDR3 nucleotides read TGCGCCAGCAGCTTGAAGCTGAGCTCCTATAATTCACCCCTCCACTTT. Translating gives CASSLKLSSYNSPLHF.

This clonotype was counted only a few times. The CDR3 sequence is CASSDSGHSTDTQYF. As DNA, the CDR3 is TGTGCCAGCAGCGATTCGGGACACAGCACAGATACGCAGTATTTT. The chain links TRBV7-2 to TRBJ2-3, with D tentatively TRBD1 (6 bases). The germline CDR1 and CDR2 sequences are SGHTA and FQGNSA. Trimming shortened V by 5 bases and J by 0 bases, and 12 bases separated the two germline ends. The CDR3 is 15 amino acids.

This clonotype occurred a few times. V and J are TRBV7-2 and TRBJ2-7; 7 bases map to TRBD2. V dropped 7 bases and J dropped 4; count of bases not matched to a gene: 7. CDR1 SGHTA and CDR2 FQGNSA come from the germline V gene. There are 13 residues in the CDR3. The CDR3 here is CASTHGSGYEQYF. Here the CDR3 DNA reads TGTGCCAGCACCCACGGTAGCGGGTACGAGCAGTACTTC.

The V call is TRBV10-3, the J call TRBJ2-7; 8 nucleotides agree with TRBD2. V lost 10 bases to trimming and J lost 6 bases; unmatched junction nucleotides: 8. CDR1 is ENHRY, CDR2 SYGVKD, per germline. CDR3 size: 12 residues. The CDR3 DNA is TGTGCCACTCGGACTAGCCCTCCCGAGCAGTACTTC. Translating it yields CATRTSPPEQYF.

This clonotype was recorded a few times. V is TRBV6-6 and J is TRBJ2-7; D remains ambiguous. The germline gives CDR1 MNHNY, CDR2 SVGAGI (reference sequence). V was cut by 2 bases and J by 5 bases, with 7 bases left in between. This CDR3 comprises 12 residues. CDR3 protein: CASSYRSDEQYF. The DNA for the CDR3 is TGTGCCAGCAGTTACCGGAGCGACGAGCAGTACTTC.

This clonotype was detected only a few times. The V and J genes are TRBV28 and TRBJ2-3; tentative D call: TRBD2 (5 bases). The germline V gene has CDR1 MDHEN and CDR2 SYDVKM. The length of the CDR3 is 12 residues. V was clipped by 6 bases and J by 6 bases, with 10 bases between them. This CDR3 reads CASSAQRDTQYF. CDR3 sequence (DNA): TGTGCCAGCAGCGCACAGCGGGATACGCAGTATTTT.

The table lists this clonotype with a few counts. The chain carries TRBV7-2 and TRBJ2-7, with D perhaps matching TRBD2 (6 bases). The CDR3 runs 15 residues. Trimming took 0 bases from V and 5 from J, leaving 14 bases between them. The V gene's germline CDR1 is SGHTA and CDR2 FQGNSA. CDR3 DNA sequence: TGTGCCAGCAGCTTAGCTCGGCAGCGGGCCCACGAGCAGTACTTC. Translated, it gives CASSLARQRAHEQYF.

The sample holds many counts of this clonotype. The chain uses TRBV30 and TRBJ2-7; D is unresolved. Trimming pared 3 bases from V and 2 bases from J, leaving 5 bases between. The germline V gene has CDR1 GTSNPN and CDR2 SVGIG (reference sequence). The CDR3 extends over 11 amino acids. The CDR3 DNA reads TGTGCCTGGAGCGCTGCCTACGAGCAGTACTTC. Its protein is CAWSAAYEQYF.

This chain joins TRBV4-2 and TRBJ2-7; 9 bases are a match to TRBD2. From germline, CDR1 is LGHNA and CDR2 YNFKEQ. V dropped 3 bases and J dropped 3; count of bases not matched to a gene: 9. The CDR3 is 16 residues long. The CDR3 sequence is CASSHDIAGARYEQYF. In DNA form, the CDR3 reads TGTGCCAGCAGCCATGATATAGCGGGGGCCCGCTACGAGCAGTACTTC.

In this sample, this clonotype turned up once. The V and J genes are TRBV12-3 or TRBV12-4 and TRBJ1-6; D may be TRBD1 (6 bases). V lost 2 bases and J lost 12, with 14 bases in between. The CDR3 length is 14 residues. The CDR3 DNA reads TGTGCCAGCAGTTTACAGGGACACCTGTTACCCCTCCACTTT. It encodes CASSLQGHLLPLHF.

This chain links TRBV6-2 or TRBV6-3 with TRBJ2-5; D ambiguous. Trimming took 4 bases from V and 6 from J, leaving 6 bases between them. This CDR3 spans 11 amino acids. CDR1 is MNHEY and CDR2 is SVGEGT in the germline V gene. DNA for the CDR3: TGTGCCAGCAGTTCTTTGCAGACCCAGTACTTC. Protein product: CASSSLQTQYF.

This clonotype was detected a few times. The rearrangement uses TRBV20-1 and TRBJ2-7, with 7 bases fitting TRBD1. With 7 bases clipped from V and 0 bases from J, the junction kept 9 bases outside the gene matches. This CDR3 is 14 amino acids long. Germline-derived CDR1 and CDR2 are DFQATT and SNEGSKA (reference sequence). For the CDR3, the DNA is TGCAGTGGAGAGGACAGGTTGCGCTCCTACGAGCAGTACTTC. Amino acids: CSGEDRLRSYEQYF.

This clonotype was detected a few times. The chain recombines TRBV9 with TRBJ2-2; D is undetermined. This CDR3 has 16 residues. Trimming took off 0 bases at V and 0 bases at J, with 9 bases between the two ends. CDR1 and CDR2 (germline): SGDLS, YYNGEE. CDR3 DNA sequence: TGTGCCAGCAGCGTAGGCCCGGTTTCGAACACCGGGGAGCTGTTTTTT. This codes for CASSVGPVSNTGELFF.

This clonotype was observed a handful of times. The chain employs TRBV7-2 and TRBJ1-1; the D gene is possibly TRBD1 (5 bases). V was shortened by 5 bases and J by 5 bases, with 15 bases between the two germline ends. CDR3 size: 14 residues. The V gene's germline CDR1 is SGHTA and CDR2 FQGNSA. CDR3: CASSPAGVGTEAFF. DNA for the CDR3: TGTGCCAGCAGCCCCGCGGGGGTTGGGACTGAAGCTTTCTTT. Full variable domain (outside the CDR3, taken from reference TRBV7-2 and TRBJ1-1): GAGVSQSPSNKVTEKGKDVELRCDPISGHTALYWYRQSLGQGLEFLIYFQGNSAPDKSGLPSDRFSAERTGGSVSTLTIQRTQQEDSAVYLCASSPAGVGTEAFFGQGTRLTVV.

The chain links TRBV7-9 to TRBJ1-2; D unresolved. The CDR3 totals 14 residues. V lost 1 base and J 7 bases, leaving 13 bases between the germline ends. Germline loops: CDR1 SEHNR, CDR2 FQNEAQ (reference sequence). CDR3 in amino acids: CASSLEKAVGGYTF. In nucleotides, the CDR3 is TGTGCCAGCAGCTTAGAGAAGGCAGTAGGTGGCTACACCTTC.

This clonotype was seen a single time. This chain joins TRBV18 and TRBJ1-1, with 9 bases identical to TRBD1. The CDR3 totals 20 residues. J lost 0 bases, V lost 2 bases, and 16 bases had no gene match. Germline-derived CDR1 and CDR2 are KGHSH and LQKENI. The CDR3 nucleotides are TGTGCCAGCTCACCAAATAGAGCCGGGACAGGGAGCCTCATGAACACTGAAGCTTTCTTT. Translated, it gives CASSPNRAGTGSLMNTEAFF.

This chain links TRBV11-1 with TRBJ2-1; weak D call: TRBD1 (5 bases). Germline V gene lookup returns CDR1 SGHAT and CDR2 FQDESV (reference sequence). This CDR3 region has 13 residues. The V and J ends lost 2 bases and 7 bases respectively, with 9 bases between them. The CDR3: CASSLTRTNEQFF. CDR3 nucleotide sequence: TGTGCCAGCAGCTTAACCAGGACAAATGAGCAGTTCTTC.

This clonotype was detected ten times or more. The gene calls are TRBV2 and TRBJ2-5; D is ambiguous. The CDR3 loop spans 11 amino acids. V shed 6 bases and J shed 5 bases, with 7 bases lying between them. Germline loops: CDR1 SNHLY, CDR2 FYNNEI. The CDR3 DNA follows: TGTGCCAGCAGCGACTGGGAGACCCAGTACTTC. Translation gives CASSDWETQYF. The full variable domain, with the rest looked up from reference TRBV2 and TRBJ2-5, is EPEVTQTPSHQVTQMGQEVILRCVPISNHLYFYWYRQILGQKVEFLVSFYNNEISEKSEIFDDQFSVERPDGSNFTLKIRSTKLEDSAMYFCASSDWETQYFGPGTRLLVL.

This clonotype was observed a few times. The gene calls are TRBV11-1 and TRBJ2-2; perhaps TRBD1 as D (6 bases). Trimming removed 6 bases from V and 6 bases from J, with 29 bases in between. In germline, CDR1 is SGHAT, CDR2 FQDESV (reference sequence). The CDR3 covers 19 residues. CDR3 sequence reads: CASRPKPLQGLGIAGELFF. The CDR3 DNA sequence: TGTGCCAGCAGACCAAAGCCACTACAGGGCCTTGGGATCGCCGGGGAGCTGTTTTTT.

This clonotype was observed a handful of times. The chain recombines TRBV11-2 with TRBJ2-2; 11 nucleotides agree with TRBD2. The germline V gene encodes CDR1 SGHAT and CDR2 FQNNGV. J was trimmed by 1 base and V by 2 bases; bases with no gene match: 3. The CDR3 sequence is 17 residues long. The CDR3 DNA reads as TGTGCCAGCAGCTTACATGGACTAGCGGGGAACACCGGGGAGCTGTTTTTT. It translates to CASSLHGLAGNTGELFF.

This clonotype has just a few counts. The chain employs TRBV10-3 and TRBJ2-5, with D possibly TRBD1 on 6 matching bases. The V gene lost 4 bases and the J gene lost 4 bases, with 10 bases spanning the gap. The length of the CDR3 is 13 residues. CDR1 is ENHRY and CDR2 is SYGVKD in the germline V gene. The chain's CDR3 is CAISGTAIETQYF. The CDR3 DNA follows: TGTGCCATCAGTGGGACAGCAATAGAGACCCAGTACTTC.